The source of this TCR beta chain is a study of T cells in Graves' hyperthyroidism and ophthalmopathy. Study at large: Peripheral blood was secured at the point of initial diagnosis, before any treatment.

This clonotype was picked up a small number of times. Its matching antigen is unknown. Study-wide results and limits: Blood held most thyroid clonotypes expanded above 0.001 frequency. Ophthalmopathy was identified by the model a median around 5.9 months ahead of onset.

Researchers took RNA transcripts and amplified the TCR beta CDR3 regions from them. The HTBI set primed first-round TCR CDR3 RT-PCR. TCRdb reanalysed the multiplex PCR reads using MiXCR and keeps one entry per CDR3 protein. The sample has some 600,000 distinct CDR3 sequences, approximately 15% seen once. Sequenced: blood. The origin of this receptor is a woman under 40 with Graves' hyperthyroidism that later progressed to Graves' ophthalmopathy.

DNA of the CDR3: TGCGCCAGCAGCCAAGAATGGGACAGTTACACCGGGGAGCTGTTTTTT. Its protein product is CASSQEWDSYTGELFF. The V and J genes are TRBV4-1 and TRBJ2-2; 7 bases map to TRBD1. Germline lookup yields CDR1 MGHRA and CDR2 YSYEKL. The CDR3 is 16 amino acids. V was clipped by 0 bases and J by 3 bases; unmatched bases: 4.